This passage covers 28 T cell receptor beta chains from one sample sequenced in a study of CD8 T cells in Susac syndrome. Random hexamers were used to reverse transcribe the RNA input (roughly 0.5 to 1 ug). TCRdb reprocessed the immunoSEQ multiplex PCR reads via MiXCR and lists one record per CDR3 protein. The sample holds around 71,000 distinct CDR3 sequences, 96% seen once. Input material: CD4+ T cells from PBMCs. These receptors all come from a human donor with multiple sclerosis.

This sequence joins TRBV7-9 and TRBJ2-3; D gene uncertain. The germline gives CDR1 SEHNR, CDR2 FQNEAQ (reference sequence). Between the trimmed V and J ends, which lost 6 bases and 1 base, there was a span of 17 bases. The CDR3 has 16 residues. The CDR3 loop is CASSPVWGYGTDTQYF. The CDR3 region has the DNA TGTGCCAGCAGTCCCGTCTGGGGTTATGGCACAGATACGCAGTATTTT. The full variable domain, completed using reference TRBV7-9 and TRBJ2-3, is DTGVSQNPRHKITKRGQNVTFRCDPISEHNRLYWYRQTLGQGPEFLTYFQNEAQLEKSRLLSDRFSAERPKGSFSTLEIQRTEQGDSAMYLCASSPVWGYGTDTQYFGPGTRLTVL.

V usage is TRBV2 and J usage is TRBJ1-4; D gene ambiguous. The CDR3 has 14 residues. Germline CDR1 is SNHLY and CDR2 is FYNNEI. Trimming shortened V by 4 bases and J by 2 bases, and 8 bases separated the two germline ends. The CDR3 reads CASSGGSTNEKLFF. The CDR3 DNA is TGTGCCAGCAGTGGAGGGAGTACTAATGAAAAACTGTTTTTT.

The table lists this clonotype with a few counts. This rearrangement joins TRBV6-5 to TRBJ2-2; a possible D gene is TRBD2 (6 bases). This CDR3 is 15 amino acids long. V lost 0 bases and J 3 bases, leaving 8 bases between the germline ends. Germline CDR1 MNHEY, CDR2 SVGAGI. The CDR3 nucleotides read TGTGCCAGCAGTTACTCGACGGGGGACACCGGGGAGCTGTTTTTT. It encodes CASSYSTGDTGELFF.

This clonotype was seen just once. The chain uses TRBV20-1 and TRBJ1-5; D might be TRBD1 (5 bases). From germline, CDR1 is DFQATT and CDR2 SNEGSKA (reference sequence). Deletions cut 5 bases from V and 1 base from J, with 9 bases between. The CDR3 sequence is 13 residues long. The CDR3 sequence is CSASGLSNQPQHF. In DNA form, the CDR3 reads TGCAGTGCTTCAGGGTTGAGCAATCAGCCCCAGCATTTT.

V usage is TRBV15 and J usage is TRBJ1-2, with 10 bases aligning to TRBD1. Germline V gene data show CDR1 as LNHNV and CDR2 as YYDKDF (reference sequence). The CDR3 runs to 16 residues. Germline trimming cut 5 bases from V and 7 bases from J; bases unmatched to any gene: 13. CDR3 sequence: CATSVPGTGAHSGYTF. CDR3 coding DNA: TGTGCCACCAGCGTTCCCGGGACAGGGGCCCATTCTGGCTACACCTTC.

This chain uses TRBV7-9 with TRBJ2-7; 7 bases align to TRBD2. Germline assignment: CDR1 SEHNR and CDR2 FQNEAQ (reference sequence). This CDR3 contains 14 residues. V lost 1 base, J lost 6 bases, and 6 bases stayed unmatched. CDR3 in amino acids: CASSLGEGTSEQYF. The CDR3, as DNA: TGTGCCAGCAGCTTAGGGGAGGGTACGAGCGAGCAGTACTTC.

This clonotype was detected once. V and J are TRBV20-1 and TRBJ1-4; TRBD1 is a possible D gene (6 bases). The CDR3 runs 13 residues. Germline lookup yields CDR1 DFQATT and CDR2 SNEGSKA (reference sequence). V was shortened by 5 bases and J by 4 bases, with 11 bases between the two germline ends. This CDR3 is CSAPGQLNEKLFF. For the CDR3, the DNA is TGCAGTGCTCCCGGACAGCTTAATGAAAAACTGTTTTTT.

The rearrangement uses TRBV5-6 and TRBJ2-7; TRBD1 matches at 10 bases. Trimming took 1 base from V and 3 from J; bases not matched to a gene: 4. CDR1 is SGHDT and CDR2 is YYEEEE in the germline V gene. The CDR3 loop spans 15 amino acids. The CDR3 region has the DNA TGTGCCAGCAGCTTGCTTAGGACAGGGGGCTACGAGCAGTACTTC. Residues: CASSLLRTGGYEQYF.

The chain couples TRBV7-9 to TRBJ2-5; no definite D call. This CDR3 comprises 13 residues. Germline V gene sequence: CDR1 SEHNR, CDR2 FQNEAQ (reference sequence). V was pared by 4 bases and J by 5 bases, with 11 bases between. The CDR3 sequence is CASSSEPGETQYF. CDR3 coding DNA: TGTGCCAGCAGCTCAGAACCCGGGGAGACCCAGTACTTC.

This clonotype has only a few counts. The chain is built from TRBV3-1 and TRBJ2-7; D is uncertain. This CDR3 comprises 14 residues. Per germline, CDR1 LGHDT and CDR2 YNNKEL (reference sequence). V lost 3 bases and J 3 bases, leaving 12 bases between the germline ends. CDR3 in DNA: TGTGCCAGCAGCCATCCCCGCCTGAACTACGAGCAGTACTTC. This sequence encodes CASSHPRLNYEQYF.

The J gene is TRBJ2-7, the V gene TRBV12-3 or TRBV12-4; TRBD2 agrees at 7 bases. The V segment lost 6 bases and the J segment 6 bases; nucleotides outside the gene matches: 8. This CDR3 is 13 amino acids long. The CDR3 is CASRSPERGEQYF. The DNA for the CDR3 is TGTGCCAGCAGATCCCCGGAGCGGGGCGAGCAGTACTTC.

This chain connects TRBV4-2 to TRBJ2-3, with D possibly being TRBD2 (5 bases). V lost 3 bases and J lost 2, with 12 bases in between. Per germline, CDR1 LGHNA and CDR2 YNFKEQ. The CDR3 length is 15 residues. CDR3 region: CASSHRRGSTDTQYF. The CDR3 DNA sequence: TGTGCCAGCAGCCATCGTCGGGGTTCCACAGATACGCAGTATTTT.

V is TRBV20-1 and J is TRBJ2-1; the match to TRBD1 covers 9 bases. This CDR3 is built from 15 residues. Germline values: CDR1 DFQATT, CDR2 SNEGSKA (reference sequence). The trim removed 3 bases at V and 8 bases at J, leaving 11 bases unmatched. Here the CDR3 reads CSASTPGQGFYEQFF. The CDR3 DNA reads as TGCAGTGCTAGTACTCCGGGACAGGGATTTTATGAGCAGTTCTTC.

The rearrangement links TRBV19 to TRBJ2-5; 8 bases agree with TRBD1. The CDR3 extends over 14 amino acids. Trimming took 5 bases from V and 2 from J; bases not matched to a gene: 4. Germline CDR1 and CDR2: LNHDA and SQIVND (reference sequence). CDR3 loop: CASSVTGVQETQYF. The DNA of the CDR3 is TGTGCCAGTAGTGTGACAGGGGTTCAAGAGACCCAGTACTTC.

The chain has TRBV13 and TRBJ2-1, with 9 bases that match TRBD1. The CDR3 loop spans 14 amino acids. V was clipped by 4 bases and J by 4 bases; unmatched bases: 2. Per germline, CDR1 PRHDT and CDR2 FYEKMQ (reference sequence). CDR3 amino acids: CASSSGTGYNEQFF. Written as DNA, the CDR3 is TGTGCCAGCAGCTCCGGGACAGGGTACAATGAGCAGTTCTTC.

The chain uses TRBV7-2 and TRBJ1-2; tentative D call: TRBD1 (5 bases). CDR1 is SGHTA and CDR2 is FQGNSA in the germline V gene. V was pared by 7 bases and J by 6 bases, with 21 bases between. The length of the CDR3 is 15 residues. CDR3: CASTQEVGRADGYTF. The DNA of the CDR3 is TGTGCCAGCACCCAGGAGGTGGGCAGGGCAGATGGCTACACCTTC.

CDR3 sequence (DNA): TGTGCCAGCAGGCCGGGATCGACGCATCGGGGCAATGAGCAGTTCTTC. Translation gives CASRPGSTHRGNEQFF. This chain joins TRBV6-1 and TRBJ2-1; D possibly corresponds to TRBD2 (5 bases). This CDR3 comprises 16 residues. The germline V and J ends were trimmed by 6 bases and 6 bases, with 21 bases remaining between them. Germline V gene data show CDR1 as MNHNS and CDR2 as SASEGT.

The chain links TRBV3-1 to TRBJ2-2; 8 bases map to TRBD1. This CDR3 comprises 18 residues. Trimming removed 2 bases from V and 7 bases from J; junction bases left unmatched: 15. Germline V gene sequence: CDR1 LGHDT, CDR2 YNNKEL (reference sequence). The CDR3 loop is CASSQTYGQGNRIGELFF. The CDR3 nucleotides are TGTGCCAGCAGCCAAACCTACGGACAGGGTAATAGGATCGGGGAGCTGTTTTTT.

The chain recombines TRBV3-1 with TRBJ1-6; D is unresolved. The CDR3 is 13 residues long. Germline V CDR1 and CDR2: LGHDT, YNNKEL (reference sequence). With 4 bases removed from V and 7 bases from J, the gap between germline ends came to 8 bases. The CDR3 protein is CASSPSLNSPLHF. The DNA for the CDR3 is TGTGCCAGCAGCCCATCGCTCAATTCACCCCTCCACTTT. The whole variable domain, filled in from reference TRBV3-1 and TRBJ1-6, reads DTAVSQTPKYLVTQMGNDKSIKCEQNLGHDTMYWYKQDSKKFLKIMFSYNNKELIINETVPNRFSPKSPDKAHLNLHINSLELGDSAVYFCASSPSLNSPLHFGNGTRLTVT.

The V gene is TRBV5-1, the J gene TRBJ2-1; unclear D gene. CDR1 is SGHRS and CDR2 is YFSETQ in the germline V gene. This CDR3 contains 16 residues. The V end lost 0 bases, the J end lost 5 bases, and 15 bases lay between the germline ends. The CDR3 here is CASSLAVVSGNNEQFF. CDR3 bases: TGCGCCAGCAGCTTGGCCGTGGTCTCCGGCAACAATGAGCAGTTCTTC.

The chain is built from TRBV6-2 or TRBV6-3 and TRBJ1-6; D call uncertain. This CDR3 region has 11 residues. V dropped 4 bases and J dropped 8 bases, with 3 bases sitting between them. CDR1 and CDR2 (germline): MNHEY, SVGEGT. CDR3 sequence (DNA): TGTGCCAGCAGTTCGTATTCACCCCTCCACTTT. As protein: CASSSYSPLHF.

The genes are TRBV28 and TRBJ2-7; 9 bases map to TRBD1. Germline values: CDR1 MDHEN, CDR2 SYDVKM. V lost 6 bases, J lost 5 bases, and 8 bases stayed unmatched. The CDR3 consists of 14 residues. The CDR3 protein is CASRRQGGYDEQYF. In DNA form, the CDR3 reads TGTGCCAGCAGACGACAGGGGGGTTACGACGAGCAGTACTTC.

This clonotype occurred a few times. The V call is TRBV7-2, the J call TRBJ2-5, with D tentatively TRBD1 or TRBD2 (5 bases each). Between the trimmed V and J ends, which lost 1 base and 5 bases, there was a span of 8 bases. Germline V lookup: CDR1 SGHTA, CDR2 FQGNSA. CDR3 length: 13 amino acids. CDR3 coding DNA: TGTGCCAGCAGCTTAGGGGGGTGGGAGACCCAGTACTTC. This codes for CASSLGGWETQYF.

J is TRBJ2-2 and V is TRBV20-1; 8 nucleotides match TRBD2. The CDR3 contains 16 residues. Germline-derived CDR1 and CDR2 are DFQATT and SNEGSKA (reference sequence). The trim removed 0 bases at V and 2 bases at J, leaving 5 bases unmatched. The CDR3: CSARDRLAGNTGELFF. In DNA form, the CDR3 reads TGCAGTGCTAGAGATCGGCTAGCGGGTAACACCGGGGAGCTGTTTTTT.

The table lists this clonotype with a count of one. The V and J genes are TRBV9 and TRBJ2-3; 13 bases map to TRBD2. The germline V gene has CDR1 SGDLS and CDR2 YYNGEE. The trim removed 0 bases at V and 14 bases at J, leaving 3 bases unmatched. This CDR3 region has 13 residues. For the CDR3, the DNA is TGTGCCAGCAGCGTAGAGACTAGCGGGGGGCCGTATTTT. This sequence encodes CASSVETSGGPYF.

The genes are TRBV24-1 and TRBJ2-1; TRBD1 is a possible D gene (5 bases). The germline gives CDR1 KGHDR, CDR2 SFDVKD. V lost 6 bases and J lost 7, with 15 bases in between. The CDR3 is 14 amino acids. In DNA form, the CDR3 reads TGTGCCACCAGTAGGGGAATAGATCAAAATGAGCAGTTCTTC. It encodes CATSRGIDQNEQFF.

V is TRBV10-3 and J is TRBJ1-2, with D perhaps TRBD1 (6 bases). The length of the CDR3 is 13 residues. Looked up from germline, CDR1 is ENHRY and CDR2 is SYGVKD. V lost 7 bases, J lost 0 bases, and 9 bases lay in between. Written as DNA, the CDR3 is TGTGCCATCACCGGGACACCTAACTATGGCTACACCTTC. It specifies CAITGTPNYGYTF.

This clonotype came up once. This chain connects TRBV20-1 to TRBJ2-3; 9 bases map to TRBD1. CDR1 and CDR2 from the germline V gene are DFQATT and SNEGSKA (reference sequence). V lost 6 bases and J lost 4; bases outside the gene matches: 8. The length of the CDR3 is 14 residues. The CDR3 loop reads CSAVTGGRADTQYF. The CDR3 DNA reads TGCAGTGCCGTTACAGGGGGCCGCGCAGATACGCAGTATTTT.